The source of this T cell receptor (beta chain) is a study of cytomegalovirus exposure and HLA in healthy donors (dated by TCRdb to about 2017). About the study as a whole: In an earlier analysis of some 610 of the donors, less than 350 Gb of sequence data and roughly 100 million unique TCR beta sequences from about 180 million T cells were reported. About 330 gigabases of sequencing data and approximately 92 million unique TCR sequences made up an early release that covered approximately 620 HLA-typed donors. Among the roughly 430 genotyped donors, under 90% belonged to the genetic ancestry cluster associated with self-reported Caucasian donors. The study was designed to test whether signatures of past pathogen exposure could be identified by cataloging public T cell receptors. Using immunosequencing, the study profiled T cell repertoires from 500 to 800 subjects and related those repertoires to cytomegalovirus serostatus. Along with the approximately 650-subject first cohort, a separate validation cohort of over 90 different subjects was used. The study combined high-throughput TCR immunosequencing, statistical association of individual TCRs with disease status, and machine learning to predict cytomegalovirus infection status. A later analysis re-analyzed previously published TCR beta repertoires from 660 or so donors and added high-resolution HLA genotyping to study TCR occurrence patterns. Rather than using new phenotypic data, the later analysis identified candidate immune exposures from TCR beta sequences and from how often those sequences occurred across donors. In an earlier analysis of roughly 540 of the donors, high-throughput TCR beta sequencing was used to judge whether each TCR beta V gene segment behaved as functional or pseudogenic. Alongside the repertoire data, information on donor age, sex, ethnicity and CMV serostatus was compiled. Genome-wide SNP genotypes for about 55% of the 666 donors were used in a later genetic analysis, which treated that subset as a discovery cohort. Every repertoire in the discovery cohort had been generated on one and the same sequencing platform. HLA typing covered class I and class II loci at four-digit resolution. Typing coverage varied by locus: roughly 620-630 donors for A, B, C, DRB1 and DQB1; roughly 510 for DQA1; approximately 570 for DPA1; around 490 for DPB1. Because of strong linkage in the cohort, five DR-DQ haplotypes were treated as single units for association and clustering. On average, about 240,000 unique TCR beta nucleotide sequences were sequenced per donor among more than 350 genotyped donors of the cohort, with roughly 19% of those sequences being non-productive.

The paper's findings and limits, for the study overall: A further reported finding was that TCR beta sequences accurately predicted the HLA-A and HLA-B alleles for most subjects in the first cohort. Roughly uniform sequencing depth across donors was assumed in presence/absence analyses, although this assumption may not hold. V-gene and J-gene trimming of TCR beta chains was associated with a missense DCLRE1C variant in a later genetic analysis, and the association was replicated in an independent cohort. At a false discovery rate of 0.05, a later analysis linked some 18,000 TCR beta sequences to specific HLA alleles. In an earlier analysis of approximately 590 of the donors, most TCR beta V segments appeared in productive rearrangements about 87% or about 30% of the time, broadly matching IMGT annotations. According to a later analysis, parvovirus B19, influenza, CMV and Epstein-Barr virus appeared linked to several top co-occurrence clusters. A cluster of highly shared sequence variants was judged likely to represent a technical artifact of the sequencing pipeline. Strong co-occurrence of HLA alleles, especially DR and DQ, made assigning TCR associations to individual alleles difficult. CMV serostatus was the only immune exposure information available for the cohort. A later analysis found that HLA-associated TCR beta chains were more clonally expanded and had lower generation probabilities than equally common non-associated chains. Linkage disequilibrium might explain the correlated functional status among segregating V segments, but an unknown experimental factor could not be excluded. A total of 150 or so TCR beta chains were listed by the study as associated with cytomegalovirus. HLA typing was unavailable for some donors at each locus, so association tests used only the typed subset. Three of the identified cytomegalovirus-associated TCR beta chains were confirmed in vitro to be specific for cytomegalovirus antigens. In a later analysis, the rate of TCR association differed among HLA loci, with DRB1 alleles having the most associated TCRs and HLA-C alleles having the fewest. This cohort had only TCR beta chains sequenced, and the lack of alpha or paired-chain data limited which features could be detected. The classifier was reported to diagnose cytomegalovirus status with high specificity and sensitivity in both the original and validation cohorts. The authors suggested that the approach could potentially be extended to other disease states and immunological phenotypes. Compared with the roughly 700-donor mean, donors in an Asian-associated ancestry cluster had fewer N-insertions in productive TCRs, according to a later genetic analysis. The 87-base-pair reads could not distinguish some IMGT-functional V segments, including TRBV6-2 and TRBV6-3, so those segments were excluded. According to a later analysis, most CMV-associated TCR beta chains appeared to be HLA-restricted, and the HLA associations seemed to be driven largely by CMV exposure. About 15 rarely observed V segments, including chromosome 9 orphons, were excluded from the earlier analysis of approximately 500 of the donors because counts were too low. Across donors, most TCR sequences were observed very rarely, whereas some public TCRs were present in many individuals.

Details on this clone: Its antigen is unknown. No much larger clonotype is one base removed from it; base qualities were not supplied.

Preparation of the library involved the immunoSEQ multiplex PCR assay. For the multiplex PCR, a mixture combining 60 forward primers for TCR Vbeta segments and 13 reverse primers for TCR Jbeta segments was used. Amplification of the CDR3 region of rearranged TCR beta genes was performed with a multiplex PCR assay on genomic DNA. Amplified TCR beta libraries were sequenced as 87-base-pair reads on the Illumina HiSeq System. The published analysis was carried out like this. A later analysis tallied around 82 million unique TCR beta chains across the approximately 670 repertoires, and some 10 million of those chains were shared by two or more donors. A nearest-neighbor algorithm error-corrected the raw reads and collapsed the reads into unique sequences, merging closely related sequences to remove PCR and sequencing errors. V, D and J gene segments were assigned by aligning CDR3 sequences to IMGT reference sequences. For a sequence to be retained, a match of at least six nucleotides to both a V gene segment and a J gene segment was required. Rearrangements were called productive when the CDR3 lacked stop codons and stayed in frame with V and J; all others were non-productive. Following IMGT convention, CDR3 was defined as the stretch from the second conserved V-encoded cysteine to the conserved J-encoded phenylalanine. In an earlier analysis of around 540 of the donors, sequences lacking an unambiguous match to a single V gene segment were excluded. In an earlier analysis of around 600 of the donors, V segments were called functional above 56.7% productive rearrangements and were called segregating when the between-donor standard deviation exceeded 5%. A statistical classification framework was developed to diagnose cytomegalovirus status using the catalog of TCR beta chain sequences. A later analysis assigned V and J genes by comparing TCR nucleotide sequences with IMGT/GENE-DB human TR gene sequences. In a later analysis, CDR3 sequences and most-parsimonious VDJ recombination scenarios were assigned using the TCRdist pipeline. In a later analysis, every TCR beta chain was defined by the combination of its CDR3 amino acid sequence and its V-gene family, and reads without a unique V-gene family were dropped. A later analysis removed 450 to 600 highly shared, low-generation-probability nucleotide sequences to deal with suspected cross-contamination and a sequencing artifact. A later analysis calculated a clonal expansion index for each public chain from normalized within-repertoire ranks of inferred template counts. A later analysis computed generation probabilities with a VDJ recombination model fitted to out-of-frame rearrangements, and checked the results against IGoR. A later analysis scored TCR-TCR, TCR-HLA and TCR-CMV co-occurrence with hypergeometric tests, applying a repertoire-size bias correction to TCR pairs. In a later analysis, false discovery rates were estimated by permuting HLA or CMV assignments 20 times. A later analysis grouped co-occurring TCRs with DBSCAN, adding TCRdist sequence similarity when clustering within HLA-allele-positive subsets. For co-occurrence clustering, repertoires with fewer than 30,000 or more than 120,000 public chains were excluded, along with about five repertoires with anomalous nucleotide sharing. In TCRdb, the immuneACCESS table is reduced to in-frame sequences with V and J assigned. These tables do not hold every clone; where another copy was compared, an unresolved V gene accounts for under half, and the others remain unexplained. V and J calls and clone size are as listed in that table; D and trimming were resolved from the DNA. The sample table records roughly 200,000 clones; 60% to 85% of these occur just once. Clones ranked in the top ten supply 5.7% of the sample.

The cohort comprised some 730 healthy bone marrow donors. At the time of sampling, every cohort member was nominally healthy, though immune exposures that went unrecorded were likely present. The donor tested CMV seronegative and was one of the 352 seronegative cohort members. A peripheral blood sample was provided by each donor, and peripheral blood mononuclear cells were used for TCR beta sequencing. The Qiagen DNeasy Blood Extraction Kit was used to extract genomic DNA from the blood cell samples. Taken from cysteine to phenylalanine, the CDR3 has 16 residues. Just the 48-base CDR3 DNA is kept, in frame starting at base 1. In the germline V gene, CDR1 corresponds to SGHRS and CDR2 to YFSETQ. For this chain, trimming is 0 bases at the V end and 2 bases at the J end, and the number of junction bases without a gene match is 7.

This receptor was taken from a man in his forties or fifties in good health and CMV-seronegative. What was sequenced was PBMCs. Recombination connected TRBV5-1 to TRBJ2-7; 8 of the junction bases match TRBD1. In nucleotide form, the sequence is TGCGCCAGCAGCTTGGCAGGGGGACAGGCGGCCTACGAGCAGTACTTC. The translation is CASSLAGGQAAYEQYF.